This T cell receptor (beta chain) was identified during a study of blood T cell repertoires in COVID-19. Seattle cases were enrolled at active infection and followed longitudinally. Germline V gene sequence: CDR1 KGHSH, CDR2 LQKENI. There are 13 residues in the CDR3. Trimming pared 3 bases from V and 0 bases from J, leaving 6 bases between. In the source study's methods: Cell counts per sample came from amplifying reference gene primers. Generated by immunoSEQ multiplex PCR, the TCRdb table keeps only in-frame clones and is missing some. The DNA was the basis for D and trimming; V, J and clone size are from that table. The data show approximately 110,000 clones, about 93% seen once.

The sequenced sample was peripheral blood. The chain carries TRBV18 and TRBJ2-7; no reliable D call. The TCR was taken from a man aged 50-59 years with COVID-19, enrolled during active disease. The CDR3 region has the DNA TGTGCCAGCTCACCGAGGAGCTCCTACGAGCAGTACTTC. Translated, it gives CASSPRSSYEQYF.